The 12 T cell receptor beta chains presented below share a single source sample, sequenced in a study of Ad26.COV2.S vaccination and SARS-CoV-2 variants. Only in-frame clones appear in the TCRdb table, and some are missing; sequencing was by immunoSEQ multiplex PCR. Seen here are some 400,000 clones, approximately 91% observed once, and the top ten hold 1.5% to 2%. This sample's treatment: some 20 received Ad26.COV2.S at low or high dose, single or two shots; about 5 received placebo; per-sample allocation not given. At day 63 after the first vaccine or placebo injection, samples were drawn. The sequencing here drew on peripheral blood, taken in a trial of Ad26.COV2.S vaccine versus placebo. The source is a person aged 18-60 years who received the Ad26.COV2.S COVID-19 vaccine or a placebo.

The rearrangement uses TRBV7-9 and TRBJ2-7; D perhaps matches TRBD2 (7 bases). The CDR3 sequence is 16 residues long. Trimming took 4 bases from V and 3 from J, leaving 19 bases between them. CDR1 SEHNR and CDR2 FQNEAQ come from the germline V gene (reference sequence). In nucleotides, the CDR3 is TGTGCCAGCAGCTCCTCGGCGGGGGCTTCACTCTACGAGCAGTACTTC. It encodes CASSSSAGASLYEQYF. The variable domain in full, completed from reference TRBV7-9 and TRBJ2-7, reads DTGVSQNPRHKITKRGQNVTFRCDPISEHNRLYWYRQTLGQGPEFLTYFQNEAQLEKSRLLSDRFSAERPKGSFSTLEIQRTEQGDSAMYLCASSSSAGASLYEQYFGPGTRLTVT.

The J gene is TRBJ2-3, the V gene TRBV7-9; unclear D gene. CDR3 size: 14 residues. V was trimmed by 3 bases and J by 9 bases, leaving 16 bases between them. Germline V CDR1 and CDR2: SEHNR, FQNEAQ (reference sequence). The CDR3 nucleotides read TGTGCCAGCAGCTTGGAAACAAGGGCCGAAACGCAGTATTTT. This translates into CASSLETRAETQYF.

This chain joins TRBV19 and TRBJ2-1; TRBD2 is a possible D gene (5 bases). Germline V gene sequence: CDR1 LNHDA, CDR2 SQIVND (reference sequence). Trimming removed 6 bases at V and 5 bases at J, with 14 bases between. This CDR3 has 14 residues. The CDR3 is CASSGLRRNNEQFF. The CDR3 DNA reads TGTGCCAGTAGCGGACTGAGACGGAACAATGAGCAGTTCTTC.

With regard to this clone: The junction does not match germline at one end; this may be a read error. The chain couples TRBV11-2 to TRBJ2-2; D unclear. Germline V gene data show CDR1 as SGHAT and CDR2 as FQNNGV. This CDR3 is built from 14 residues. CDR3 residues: CASSPGPKTGELFF. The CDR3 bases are TGTGCCAGCAGCCCCGGACCGAAGACCGGGGAGCTGTTTTTT.

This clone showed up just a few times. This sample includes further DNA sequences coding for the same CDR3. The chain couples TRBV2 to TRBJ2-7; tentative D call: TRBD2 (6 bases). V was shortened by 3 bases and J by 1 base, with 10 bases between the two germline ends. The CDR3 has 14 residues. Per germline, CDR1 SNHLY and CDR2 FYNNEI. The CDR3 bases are TGTGCCAGCAGTGAGGCAGGGACTTCCTACGAGCAGTACTTC. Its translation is CASSEAGTSYEQYF.

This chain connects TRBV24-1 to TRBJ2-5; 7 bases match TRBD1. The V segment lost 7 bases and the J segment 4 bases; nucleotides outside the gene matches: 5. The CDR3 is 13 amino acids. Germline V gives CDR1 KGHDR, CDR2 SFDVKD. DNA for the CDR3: TGTGCCACCAGGGCATCAGGGGGAGAGACCCAGTACTTC. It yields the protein CATRASGGETQYF.

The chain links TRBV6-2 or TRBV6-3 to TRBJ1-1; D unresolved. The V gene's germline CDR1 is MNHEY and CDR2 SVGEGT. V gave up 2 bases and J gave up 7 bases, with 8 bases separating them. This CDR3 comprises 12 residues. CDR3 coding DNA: TGTGCCAGCAGTTACCTAGCGGTTGAAGCTTTCTTT. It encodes CASSYLAVEAFF.

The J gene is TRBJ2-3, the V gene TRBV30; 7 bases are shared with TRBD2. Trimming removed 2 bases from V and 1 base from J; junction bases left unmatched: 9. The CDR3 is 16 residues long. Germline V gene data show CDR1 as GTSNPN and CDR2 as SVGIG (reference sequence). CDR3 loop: CAWSFGGGPGTDTQYF. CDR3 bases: TGTGCCTGGAGTTTTGGGGGAGGGCCAGGCACAGATACGCAGTATTTT.

CDR3 sequence reads: CASSEMAGAQETQYF. The CDR3 nucleotides are TGTGCCAGCAGTGAAATGGCAGGTGCTCAAGAGACCCAGTACTTC. The V call is TRBV6-1, the J call TRBJ2-5; D remains unclear. The V gene lost 2 bases and the J gene lost 2 bases, with 12 bases spanning the gap. Germline lookup yields CDR1 MNHNS and CDR2 SASEGT. This CDR3 spans 15 amino acids.

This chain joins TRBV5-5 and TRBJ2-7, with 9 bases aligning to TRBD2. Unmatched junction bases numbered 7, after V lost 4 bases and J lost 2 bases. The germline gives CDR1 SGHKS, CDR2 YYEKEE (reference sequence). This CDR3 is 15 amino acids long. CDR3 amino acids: CASSAPGLAAYEQYF. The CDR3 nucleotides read TGTGCCAGCAGCGCACCGGGACTAGCAGCCTACGAGCAGTACTTC.

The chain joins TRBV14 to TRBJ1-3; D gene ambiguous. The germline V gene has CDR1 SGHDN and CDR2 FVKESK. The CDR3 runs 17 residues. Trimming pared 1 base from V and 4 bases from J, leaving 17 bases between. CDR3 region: CASSQVGRSKGGNTIYF. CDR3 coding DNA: TGTGCCAGCAGCCAAGTCGGCAGGTCAAAAGGAGGAAACACCATATATTTT.

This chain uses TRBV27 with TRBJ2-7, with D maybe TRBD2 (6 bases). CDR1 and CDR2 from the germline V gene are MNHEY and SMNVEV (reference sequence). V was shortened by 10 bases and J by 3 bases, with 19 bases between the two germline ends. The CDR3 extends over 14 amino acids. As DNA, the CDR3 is TGTGCCATTCTACCCCGGGACTGGATCTACGAGCAGTACTTC. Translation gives CAILPRDWIYEQYF.